What follows is one T cell receptor beta chain and its context. The target of this receptor is not known. Base-call qualities are not available, and no considerably larger clone is one nucleotide away. The sample is drawn from a study of T-cell memory formation after mild COVID-19 (dated by TCRdb to about 2021). For the study in its entirety: TCR sequence clusters from the two donors were largely donor specific. T-cell clones expanding and contracting after mild COVID-19 in two donors were tracked by longitudinal TCRalpha and TCRbeta repertoire sequencing. The cohort was made up of two young adult volunteers, one female and one male, who were previously healthy.

PBMCs were isolated by Ficoll-Paque density gradient centrifugation. TCRdb shows the sequencer as Illumina NovaSeq 6000. cDNA libraries for TCRalpha and TCRbeta were prepared by 5'RACE using constant-segment primers, with sample barcodes and unique molecular identifiers added. Trizol reagent was used to extract RNA from every sample. Amplification of the libraries took two PCR steps, and the second step added a second sample barcode plus Illumina TruSeq adapters. The libraries were sequenced on an Illumina NovaSeq using 2 x 150 bp paired-end reads. The authors processed their data as follows. Demultiplexing of reads and collapsing into UMI-guided consensus sequences were performed with migec v1.2.7. Using mixcr v2.1.11, the UMI consensuses were aligned to TRA and TRB V and J templates and assembled into clonotypes. A clonotype was counted as expanded or contracted only if both edgeR and NoisET called the change significant, with noise models trained on biological replicates. For edgeR calls, a false discovery rate-adjusted p below 0.01 and a log2 fold-change threshold of 1 were applied. PCA with hierarchical clustering of max-normalized trajectories of the 1000 most abundant clonotypes was used as exploratory dynamics analysis. The CD4 or CD8 phenotype of responding clones was assigned using the separately sequenced CD4+ and CD8+ repertoires. The public reads were run again by TCRdb, first through fastp at Q25 and then through MiXCR, and only productive beta chains were kept. Entries are consolidated by CDR3 protein sequence, retaining the most common genes and DNA. It is TCRdb's table, rather than the study itself, that gives the V and J calls and clone size. The sample records some 450,000 distinct CDR3 sequences, 20% of which are singletons. Around 8% of the sample is held by the ten biggest clonotypes.

The CDR1 and CDR2 encoded by the germline V gene are SGDLS and YYNGEE. The CDR3 contains 14 residues, cysteine and phenylalanine counted. CDR3 DNA only is kept here, 42 bases in frame from base 1. The junction shows trimming of 4 bases on V and 0 bases on J, plus 11 bases between the germline ends. Results and caveats for the whole study, not just this receptor: SARS-CoV-2 specificity was not confirmed for the second-wave clones peaking on day 37. From day 15 to 85, contracting clones showed balanced CD4/CD8 phenotypes, whereas a second wave of clones that expanded from day 15 to 37 leaned towards CD4+. Contracting CD4+ clones were located mainly in the CM and EM memory subsets, whereas CD8+ clones were found to be enriched in EMRA. Some responding clones were detected in pre-infection memory, which suggested that pre-existing cross-reactive memory T cells had joined the SARS-CoV-2 response. The study included only a couple of mild cases, and larger cohorts that include severe cases with pre-infection samples were judged to be necessary.

The origin of this receptor is an adult woman who had mild COVID-19 (a few samples of this study predate the infection). The sample titles of this study are shuffled in the database, so cell type and time point are left out; the donor was told from shared clones. This receptor chain uses TRBV9 and TRBJ2-7, with the D gene call left open. The sample taken for sequencing was PBMCs or a T cell subset sorted from them (not recorded which). CDR3 region: CASSPRRNSYEQYF. The DNA sequence is TGTGCCAGCAGCCCCCGACGGAACTCCTACGAGCAGTACTTC.